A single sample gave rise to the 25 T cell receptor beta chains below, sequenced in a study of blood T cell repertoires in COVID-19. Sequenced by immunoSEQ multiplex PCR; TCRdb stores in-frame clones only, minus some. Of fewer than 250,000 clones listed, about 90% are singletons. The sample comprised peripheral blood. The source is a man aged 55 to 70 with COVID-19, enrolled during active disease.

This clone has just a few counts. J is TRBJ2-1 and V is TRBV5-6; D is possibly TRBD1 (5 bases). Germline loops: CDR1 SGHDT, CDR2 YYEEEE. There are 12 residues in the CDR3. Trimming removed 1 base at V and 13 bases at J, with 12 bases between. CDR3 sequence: CASSLSLGEQFF. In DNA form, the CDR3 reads TGTGCCAGCAGCTTGTCGTTAGGGGAACAGTTCTTC.

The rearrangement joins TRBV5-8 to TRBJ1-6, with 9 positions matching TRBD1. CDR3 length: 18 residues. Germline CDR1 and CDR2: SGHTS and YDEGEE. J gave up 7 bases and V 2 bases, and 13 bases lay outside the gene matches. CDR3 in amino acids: CASSFLVTGGLGNSPLHF. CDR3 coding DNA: TGTGCCAGCAGCTTTTTAGTGACAGGGGGTTTGGGAAATTCACCCCTCCACTTT.

The CDR3, as DNA: TGTGCCAGCAGTGACTCTCCCGGGGGGGCCGGGGAGCTGTTTTTT. It is translated as CASSDSPGGAGELFF. The chain employs TRBV6-4 and TRBJ2-2; 8 nucleotides match TRBD2. CDR1 and CDR2 from the germline V gene are MRHNA and SNTAGT. J gave up 6 bases and V 0 bases, and 3 bases lay outside the gene matches. This CDR3 region has 15 residues.

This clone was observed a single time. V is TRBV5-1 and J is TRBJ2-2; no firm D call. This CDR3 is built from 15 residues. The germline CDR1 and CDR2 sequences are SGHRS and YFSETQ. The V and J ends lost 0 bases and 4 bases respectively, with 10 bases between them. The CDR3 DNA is TGCGCCAGCAGCTTGGTGGTAGTGGTCACCGGGGAGCTGTTTTTT. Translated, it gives CASSLVVVVTGELFF. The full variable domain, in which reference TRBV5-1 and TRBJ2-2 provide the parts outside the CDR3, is KAGVTQTPRYLIKTRGQQVTLSCSPISGHRSVSWYQQTPGQGLQFLFEYFSETQRNKGNFPGRFSGRQFSNSRSEMNVSTLELGDSALYLCASSLVVVVTGELFFGEGSRLTVL.

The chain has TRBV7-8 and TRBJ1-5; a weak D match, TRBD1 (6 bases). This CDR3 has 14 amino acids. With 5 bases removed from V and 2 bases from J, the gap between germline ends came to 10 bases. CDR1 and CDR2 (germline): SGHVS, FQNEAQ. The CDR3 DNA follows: TGTGCCAGCAGCCAACAGGGCGGCAATCAGCCCCAGCATTTT. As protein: CASSQQGGNQPQHF.

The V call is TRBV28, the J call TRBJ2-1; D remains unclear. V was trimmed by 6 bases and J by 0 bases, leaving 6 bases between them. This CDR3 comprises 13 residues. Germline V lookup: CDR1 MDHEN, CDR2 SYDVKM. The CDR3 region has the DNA TGTGCCAGCAGACTAATCTCCTACAATGAGCAGTTCTTC. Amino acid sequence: CASRLISYNEQFF.

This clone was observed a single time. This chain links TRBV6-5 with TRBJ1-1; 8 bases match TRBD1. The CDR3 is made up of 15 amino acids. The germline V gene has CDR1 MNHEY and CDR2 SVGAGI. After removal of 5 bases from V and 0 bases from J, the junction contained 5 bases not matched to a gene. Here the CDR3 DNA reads TGTGCCAGCAGTACACAGGGGGGCATGAACACTGAAGCTTTCTTT. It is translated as CASSTQGGMNTEAFF.

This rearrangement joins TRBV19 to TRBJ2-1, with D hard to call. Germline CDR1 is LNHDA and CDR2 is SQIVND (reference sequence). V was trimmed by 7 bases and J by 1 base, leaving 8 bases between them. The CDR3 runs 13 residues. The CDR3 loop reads CASTPRSYNEQFF. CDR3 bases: TGTGCCAGTACCCCTCGGTCCTACAATGAGCAGTTCTTC.

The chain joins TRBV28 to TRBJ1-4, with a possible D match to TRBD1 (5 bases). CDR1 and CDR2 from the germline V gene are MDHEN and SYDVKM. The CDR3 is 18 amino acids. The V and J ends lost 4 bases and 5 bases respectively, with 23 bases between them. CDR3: CASSYFRDRSLRNEKLFF. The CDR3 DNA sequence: TGTGCCAGCAGTTACTTCCGAGACAGAAGTTTAAGGAATGAAAAACTGTTTTTT.

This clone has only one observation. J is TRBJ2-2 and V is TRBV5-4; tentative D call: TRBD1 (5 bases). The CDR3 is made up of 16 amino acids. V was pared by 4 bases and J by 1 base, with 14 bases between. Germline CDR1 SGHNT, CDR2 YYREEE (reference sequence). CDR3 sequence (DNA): TGTGCCAGCAGCACCCCCCAGCAGGGGAACACCGGGGAGCTGTTTTTT. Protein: CASSTPQQGNTGELFF.

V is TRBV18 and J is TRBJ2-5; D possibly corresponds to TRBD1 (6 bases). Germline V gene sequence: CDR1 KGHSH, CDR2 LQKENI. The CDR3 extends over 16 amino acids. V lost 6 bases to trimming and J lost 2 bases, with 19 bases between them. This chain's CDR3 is CASSGQGLRKQETQYF. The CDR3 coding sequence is TGTGCCAGCTCCGGCCAGGGGTTAAGGAAGCAAGAGACCCAGTACTTC.

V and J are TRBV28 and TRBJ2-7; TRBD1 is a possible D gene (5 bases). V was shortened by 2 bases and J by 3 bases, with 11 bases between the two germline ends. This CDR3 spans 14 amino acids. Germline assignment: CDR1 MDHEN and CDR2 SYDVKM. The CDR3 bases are TGTGCCAGCAGTTTAAACGCCAGGGTCTACGAGCAGTACTTC. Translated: CASSLNARVYEQYF. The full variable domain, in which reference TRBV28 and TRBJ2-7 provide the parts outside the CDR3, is DVKVTQSSRYLVKRTGEKVFLECVQDMDHENMFWYRQDPGLGLRLIYFSYDVKMKEKGDIPEGYSVSREKKERFSLILESASTNQTSMYLCASSLNARVYEQYFGPGTRLTVT.

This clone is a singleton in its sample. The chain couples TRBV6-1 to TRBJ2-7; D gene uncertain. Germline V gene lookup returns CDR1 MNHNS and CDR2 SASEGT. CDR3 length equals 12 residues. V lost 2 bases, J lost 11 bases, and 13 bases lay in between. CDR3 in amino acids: CASSEFIPAEYF. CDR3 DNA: TGTGCCAGCAGTGAATTTATCCCCGCAGAGTACTTC.

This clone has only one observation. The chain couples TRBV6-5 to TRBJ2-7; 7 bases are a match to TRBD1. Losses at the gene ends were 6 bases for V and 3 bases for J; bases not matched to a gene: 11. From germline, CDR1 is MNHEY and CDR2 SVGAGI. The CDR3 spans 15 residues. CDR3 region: CASSSPPGTVYEQYF. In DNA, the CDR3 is TGTGCCAGCAGCTCCCCCCCCGGGACAGTCTACGAGCAGTACTTC.

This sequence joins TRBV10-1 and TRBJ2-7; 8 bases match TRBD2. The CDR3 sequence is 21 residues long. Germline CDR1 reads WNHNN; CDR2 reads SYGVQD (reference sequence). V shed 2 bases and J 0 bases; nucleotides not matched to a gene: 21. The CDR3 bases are TGCGCCAGCAGTGAGATATTATCTGGTAGACCCCGGGGGGGAATCTCCTACGAGCAGTACTTC. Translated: CASSEILSGRPRGGISYEQYF.

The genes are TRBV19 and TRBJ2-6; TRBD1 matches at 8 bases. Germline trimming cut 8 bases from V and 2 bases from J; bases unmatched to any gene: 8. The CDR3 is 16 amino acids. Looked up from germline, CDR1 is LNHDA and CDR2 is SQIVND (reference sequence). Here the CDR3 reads CASAQDRAAGANVLTF. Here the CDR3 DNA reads TGTGCCAGTGCCCAGGACAGGGCCGCTGGGGCCAACGTCCTGACTTTC.

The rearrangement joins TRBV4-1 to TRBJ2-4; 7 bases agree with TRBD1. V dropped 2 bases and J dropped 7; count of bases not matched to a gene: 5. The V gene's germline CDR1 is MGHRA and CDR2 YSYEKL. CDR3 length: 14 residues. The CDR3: CASSQPTGENIQYF. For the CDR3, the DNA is TGCGCCAGCAGCCAACCCACAGGGGAGAACATTCAGTACTTC.

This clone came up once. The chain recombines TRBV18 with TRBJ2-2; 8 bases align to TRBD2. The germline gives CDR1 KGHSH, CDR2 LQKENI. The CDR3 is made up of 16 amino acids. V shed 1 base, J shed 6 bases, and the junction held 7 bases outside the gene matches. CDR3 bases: TGTGCCAGCTCACCACGGAATAGCGGGAATCCCGGGGAGCTGTTTTTT. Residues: CASSPRNSGNPGELFF.

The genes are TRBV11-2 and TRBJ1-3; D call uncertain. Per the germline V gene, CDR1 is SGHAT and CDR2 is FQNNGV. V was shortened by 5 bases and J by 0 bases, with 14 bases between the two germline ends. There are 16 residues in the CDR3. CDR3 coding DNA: TGTGCCAGCAGCGTTTCAGACAAAATCTCTGGAAACACCATATATTTT. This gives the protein CASSVSDKISGNTIYF. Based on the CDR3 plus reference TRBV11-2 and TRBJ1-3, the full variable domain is EAGVAQSPRYKIIEKRQSVAFWCNPISGHATLYWYQQILGQGPKLLIQFQNNGVVDDSQLPKDRFSAERLKGVDSTLKIQPAKLEDSAVYLCASSVSDKISGNTIYFGEGSWLTVV.

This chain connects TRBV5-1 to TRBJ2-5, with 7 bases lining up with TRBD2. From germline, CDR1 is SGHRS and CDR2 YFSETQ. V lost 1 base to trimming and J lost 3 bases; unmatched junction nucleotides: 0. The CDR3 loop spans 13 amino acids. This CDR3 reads CASSLSGEETQYF. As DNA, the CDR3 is TGCGCCAGCAGCTTGAGCGGGGAAGAGACCCAGTACTTC.

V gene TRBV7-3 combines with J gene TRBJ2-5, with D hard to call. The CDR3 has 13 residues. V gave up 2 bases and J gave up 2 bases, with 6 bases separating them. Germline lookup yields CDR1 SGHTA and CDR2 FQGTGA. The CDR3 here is CASSLGQQETQYF. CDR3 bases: TGTGCCAGCAGCTTAGGGCAGCAAGAGACCCAGTACTTC.

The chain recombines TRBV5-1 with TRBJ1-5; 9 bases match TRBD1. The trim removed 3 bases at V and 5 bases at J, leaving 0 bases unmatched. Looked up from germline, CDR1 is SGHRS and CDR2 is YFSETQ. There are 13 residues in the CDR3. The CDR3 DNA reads TGCGCCAGCAGCTGGGACAGGGATCAGCCCCAGCATTTT. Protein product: CASSWDRDQPQHF.

CDR3 protein: CASSLTGGDNQPQHF. For the CDR3, the DNA is TGTGCCAGTAGTCTCACAGGGGGGGACAATCAGCCCCAGCATTTT. This chain joins TRBV19 and TRBJ1-5; TRBD1 agrees at 8 bases. Trimming removed 5 bases from V and 3 bases from J; junction bases left unmatched: 6. CDR1 is LNHDA, CDR2 SQIVND, per germline (reference sequence). This CDR3 has 15 amino acids. Supplemented by reference TRBV19 and TRBJ1-5, the full variable domain reads DGGITQSPKYLFRKEGQNVTLSCEQNLNHDAMYWYRQDPGQGLRLIYYSQIVNDFQKGDIAEGYSVSREKKESFPLTVTSAQKNPTAFYLCASSLTGGDNQPQHFGDGTRLSIL.

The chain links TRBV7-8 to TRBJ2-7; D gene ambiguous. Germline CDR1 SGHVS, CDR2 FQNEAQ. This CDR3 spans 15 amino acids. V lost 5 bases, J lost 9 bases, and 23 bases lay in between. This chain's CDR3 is CASSPSLASRRWQYF. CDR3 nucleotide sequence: TGTGCCAGCAGCCCTAGTTTGGCGTCACGTCGGTGGCAGTACTTC.

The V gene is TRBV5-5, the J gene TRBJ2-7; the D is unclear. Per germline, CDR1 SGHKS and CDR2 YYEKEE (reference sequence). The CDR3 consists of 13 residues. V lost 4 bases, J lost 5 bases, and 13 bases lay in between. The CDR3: CASSHDSPHEQYF. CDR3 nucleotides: TGTGCCAGCAGCCACGATAGTCCCCACGAGCAGTACTTC.